This TCR beta chain was recovered during a study of early T cells in non-severe SARS-CoV-2 infection. The ends were cut back, 0 bases at V and 7 bases at J, with 12 bases in the middle. The length of the CDR3 is 14 residues. Germline lookup yields CDR1 SGHTA and CDR2 FQGTGA. TCRdb analysed the 5' RACE reads with MiXCR anew, one entry per CDR3 protein. The sample includes fewer than 85,000 distinct CDR3 sequences, around 8.7% of them seen just once. V gene TRBV7-3 combines with J gene TRBJ2-5, with D perhaps matching TRBD1 or TRBD2 (6 bases each). Sample: whole blood. The sequence came from an adult who was a healthcare worker with PCR-confirmed SARS-CoV-2 infection or an uninfected control (not recorded which). Here the CDR3 reads CASSLTSSGATQYF. The CDR3 DNA is TGTGCCAGCAGCTTAACTAGCTCGGGGGCGACCCAGTACTTC. The variable domain in full, with the rest retrieved from reference TRBV7-3 and TRBJ2-5, is GAGVSQTPSNKVTEKGKYVELRCDPISGHTALYWYRQSLGQGPEFLIYFQGTGAADDSGLPNDRFFAVRPEGSVSTLKIQRTERGDSAVYLCASSLTSSGATQYFGPGTRLLVL.